The 18 T cell receptor beta chains given below trace back to one sample, sequenced in a study of response to subunit inactivated influenza vaccine. TCRdb analysed the RT-PCR reads with MiXCR anew, one entry per CDR3 protein. Of roughly 700,000 distinct CDR3 sequences listed, about 14% were seen once; the top ten hold 5.5% to 7%. Sequencing used PBMCs from blood, obtained 14 to 15 days before vaccination. The receptors were sampled from a middle-aged man who received an inactivated influenza vaccine.

This clonotype has a count of ten or more. The J gene is TRBJ2-7, the V gene TRBV27, with 14 bases lining up with TRBD2. CDR3 length: 16 amino acids. Germline CDR1 is MNHEY and CDR2 is SMNVEV (reference sequence). Losses at the gene ends were 8 bases for V and 4 bases for J; bases not matched to a gene: 10. Written as DNA, the CDR3 is TGTGCCAGCGGACCGGGACTAGCGGGAGTCGTTTACGAGCAGTACTTC. This sequence encodes CASGPGLAGVVYEQYF.

The chain combines TRBV6-1 with TRBJ2-1; TRBD1 might be the D (6 bases). V dropped 6 bases and J dropped 5 bases, with 20 bases sitting between them. Germline values: CDR1 MNHNS, CDR2 SASEGT. This CDR3 is built from 16 residues. CDR3 bases: TGTGCCAGCAGACCCCGGACAGAGCCTTCACACAATGAGCAGTTCTTC. This gives the protein CASRPRTEPSHNEQFF.

This clonotype was seen a few times. The V call is TRBV13, the J call TRBJ2-3; D is undetermined. Trimming pared 0 bases from V and 0 bases from J, leaving 16 bases between. The CDR3 spans 18 residues. Germline V gene data show CDR1 as PRHDT and CDR2 as FYEKMQ (reference sequence). The CDR3 nucleotides are TGTGCCAGCAGCTTAGGAGATTATTCCTTCCCTAGCACAGATACGCAGTATTTT. Its protein product is CASSLGDYSFPSTDTQYF.

The chain recombines TRBV7-2 with TRBJ2-2; D uncertain. Germline assignment: CDR1 SGHTA and CDR2 FQGNSA. This CDR3 has 16 amino acids. The germline V and J ends were trimmed by 1 base and 6 bases, with 15 bases remaining between them. This chain's CDR3 is CASSLDDARWAGELFF. CDR3 sequence (DNA): TGTGCCAGCAGCTTAGATGACGCAAGGTGGGCCGGGGAGCTGTTTTTT.

This clonotype was observed a handful of times. The chain uses TRBV20-1 and TRBJ1-1; D not certain. In germline, CDR1 is DFQATT, CDR2 SNEGSKA (reference sequence). The CDR3 covers 12 residues. The CDR3 bases are TGCAAATCGGGGAGACCTCTTAATGAAGCTTTCTTT. Amino acids: CKSGRPLNEAFF.

This clonotype was observed a few times. This sequence joins TRBV6-2 or TRBV6-3 and TRBJ2-7; unclear D gene. The CDR3 has 13 residues. V was trimmed by 4 bases and J by 3 bases, leaving 10 bases between them. Germline V gives CDR1 MNHEY, CDR2 SVGEGT. The CDR3 reads CASSSFVIYEQYF. Written as DNA, the CDR3 is TGTGCCAGCAGTTCTTTTGTGATCTACGAGCAGTACTTC.

In this sample, this clonotype turned up many times. This chain links TRBV12-3 or TRBV12-4 with TRBJ2-7, with TRBD2 matching 13 bases. The CDR3 is 16 residues long. V was clipped by 1 base and J by 1 base; unmatched bases: 1. CDR3 sequence (DNA): TGTGCCAGCAGTTTAGGGACTAGCGGGGGTTCCTACGAGCAGTACTTC. Protein product: CASSLGTSGGSYEQYF.

This chain links TRBV12-3 or TRBV12-4 with TRBJ2-1; D may be TRBD2 (5 bases). The CDR3 runs 12 residues. V was cut by 5 bases and J by 5 bases, with 7 bases left in between. The CDR3 is CASSAGHNEQFF. CDR3 coding DNA: TGTGCCAGCAGTGCGGGCCACAATGAGCAGTTCTTC.

At least ten counts were recorded for this clonotype. The genes are TRBV20-1 and TRBJ1-5, with D maybe TRBD1 (5 bases). Germline CDR1 DFQATT, CDR2 SNEGSKA (reference sequence). CDR3 size: 14 residues. With 1 base removed from V and 2 bases from J, the gap between germline ends came to 9 bases. CDR3: CSARGGFGNQPQHF. CDR3 sequence (DNA): TGCAGTGCTAGAGGGGGGTTCGGCAATCAGCCCCAGCATTTT.

CDR3 protein: CASSLGGTTQETQYF. CDR3 bases: TGTGCCAGCAGCTTAGGCGGGACCACCCAAGAGACCCAGTACTTC. The rearrangement links TRBV11-2 to TRBJ2-5; TRBD2 might be the D (6 bases). Between the trimmed V and J ends, which lost 1 base and 1 base, there was a span of 10 bases. Germline V CDR1 and CDR2: SGHAT, FQNNGV. The CDR3 contains 15 residues.

This clonotype was detected a few times. V usage is TRBV7-2 and J usage is TRBJ2-1; D remains unclear. Trimming took 3 bases from V and 0 from J, leaving 9 bases between them. This CDR3 is built from 15 residues. The germline gives CDR1 SGHTA, CDR2 FQGNSA. CDR3 nucleotides: TGTGCCAGCAGCTTCGAAACCAGCTCCTACAATGAGCAGTTCTTC. Amino acid sequence: CASSFETSSYNEQFF.

This rearrangement joins TRBV28 to TRBJ2-1; the D gene is possibly TRBD2 (5 bases). CDR1 and CDR2 from the germline V gene are MDHEN and SYDVKM. Trimming left V 5 bases short and J 2 bases short, with 13 bases between. CDR3 length equals 15 residues. Here the CDR3 DNA reads TGTGCCAGCAGTGAACCGCCGGGGACCTACAATGAGCAGTTCTTC. It yields the protein CASSEPPGTYNEQFF.

The chain uses TRBV6-1 and TRBJ2-7; 7 bases are a match to TRBD1. Germline assignment: CDR1 MNHNS and CDR2 SASEGT. The CDR3 is 14 amino acids. J lost 2 bases, V lost 5 bases, and 6 bases had no gene match. As DNA, the CDR3 is TGTGCCAGCAGTCCCCGGGACAGTACCTACGAGCAGTACTTC. Translating gives CASSPRDSTYEQYF.

This clonotype appeared a few times. The gene calls are TRBV29-1 and TRBJ2-5, with D possibly TRBD1 on 6 matching bases. There are 13 residues in the CDR3. The V gene lost 1 base and the J gene lost 1 base, with 7 bases spanning the gap. Per the germline V gene, CDR1 is SQVTM and CDR2 is ANQGSEA. The CDR3 sequence: CSVEGRGQETQYF. The CDR3 nucleotides read TGCAGCGTTGAAGGCAGGGGCCAAGAGACCCAGTACTTC. The variable domain in full, completed from reference TRBV29-1 and TRBJ2-5, reads SAVISQKPSRDICQRGTSLTIQCQVDSQVTMMFWYRQQPGQSLTLIATANQGSEATYESGFVIDKFPISRPNLTFSTLTVSNMSPEDSSIYLCSVEGRGQETQYFGPGTRLLVL.

The chain uses TRBV7-2 and TRBJ2-3; possible D gene TRBD2, 6 bases. V lost 0 bases and J 3 bases, leaving 16 bases between the germline ends. CDR1 is SGHTA, CDR2 FQGNSA, per germline. The CDR3 runs to 17 residues. The CDR3, as DNA: TGTGCCAGCAGCTTAGCGCTAATGTGGGGGAGGACAGATACGCAGTATTTT. Translating gives CASSLALMWGRTDTQYF.

This clonotype was observed a few times. CDR3 loop: CASSLEAFYNEQFF. CDR3 DNA sequence: TGTGCCAGCAGTCTGGAGGCATTTTACAATGAGCAGTTCTTC. V gene TRBV5-6 combines with J gene TRBJ2-1; TRBD2 might be the D (5 bases). The V gene's germline CDR1 is SGHDT and CDR2 YYEEEE. Between the trimmed V and J ends, which lost 5 bases and 4 bases, there was a span of 13 bases. This CDR3 has 14 amino acids. The whole variable domain, filled in from reference TRBV5-6 and TRBJ2-1, reads DAGVTQSPTHLIKTRGQQVTLRCSPKSGHDTVSWYQQALGQGPQFIFQYYEEEERQRGNFPDRFSGHQFPNYSSELNVNALLLGDSALYLCASSLEAFYNEQFFGPGTRLTVL.

The chain is built from TRBV5-1 and TRBJ2-2, with TRBD1 matching 10 bases. This CDR3 is 16 amino acids long. V shed 5 bases and J 1 base; nucleotides not matched to a gene: 5. Germline V gene lookup returns CDR1 SGHRS and CDR2 YFSETQ. Written as DNA, the CDR3 is TGCGCCAGCAGGGCGACAGGGGGCTTGAACACCGGGGAGCTGTTTTTT. It translates to CASRATGGLNTGELFF. The full variable domain, completed using reference TRBV5-1 and TRBJ2-2, is KAGVTQTPRYLIKTRGQQVTLSCSPISGHRSVSWYQQTPGQGLQFLFEYFSETQRNKGNFPGRFSGRQFSNSRSEMNVSTLELGDSALYLCASRATGGLNTGELFFGEGSRLTVL.

There are a few counts of this clonotype. The rearrangement links TRBV3-1 to TRBJ1-1; D is perhaps TRBD1 (6 bases). Germline CDR1 and CDR2: LGHDT and YNNKEL (reference sequence). There are 14 residues in the CDR3. V gave up 1 base and J gave up 12 bases, with 18 bases separating them. The CDR3 DNA reads TGTGCCAGCAGCCAAGGGTTTGGGGGCGAGTCGCCTTTCTTT. It encodes CASSQGFGGESPFF.